Each of the 3 T cell receptor beta chains below was sequenced from the same sample in a study of Graves' ophthalmopathy and Graves' hyperthyroidism. RNA transcripts provided the template for amplifying TCR beta CDR3 regions. HTBI primers were employed in first-round RT-PCR, then a second-round multiplex PCR followed. Using its own MiXCR run on the multiplex PCR reads, TCRdb lists one record per CDR3 protein. The table has hundreds of thousands of distinct CDR3 sequences, approximately 15% seen once. Sequences were obtained from blood. The receptors derive from a woman younger than 45 with Graves' ophthalmopathy.

This clonotype was found many times. The chain's CDR3 is CASSLGATGGHYGYTF. CDR3 nucleotides: TGTGCCAGCAGCTTAGGCGCGACAGGGGGGCACTATGGCTACACCTTC. The chain combines TRBV7-6 with TRBJ1-2, with 9 bases fitting TRBD1. V shed 1 base and J 3 bases; nucleotides not matched to a gene: 6. This CDR3 has 16 amino acids. Germline loops: CDR1 SGHVS, CDR2 FNYEAQ.

This clonotype was recorded a few times. The chain employs TRBV11-2 and TRBJ2-2, with 10 bases aligning to TRBD2. Germline CDR1 reads SGHAT; CDR2 reads FQNNGV. Germline trimming cut 5 bases from V and 4 bases from J; bases unmatched to any gene: 7. CDR3 size: 16 residues. CDR3 DNA sequence: TGTGCCAGCAGCGCCCTAGCGGGAGTAGTCACCGGGGAGCTGTTTTTT. It specifies CASSALAGVVTGELFF.

This clonotype has ten or more counts. This chain links TRBV28 with TRBJ2-7; 11 positions match TRBD1. Germline assignment: CDR1 MDHEN and CDR2 SYDVKM. The CDR3 extends over 14 amino acids. V was pared by 6 bases and J by 6 bases, with 7 bases of the junction left unmatched. CDR3: CASSRAGTGGEQYF. In nucleotides, the CDR3 is TGTGCCAGCAGCCGCGCCGGGACAGGGGGCGAGCAGTACTTC.